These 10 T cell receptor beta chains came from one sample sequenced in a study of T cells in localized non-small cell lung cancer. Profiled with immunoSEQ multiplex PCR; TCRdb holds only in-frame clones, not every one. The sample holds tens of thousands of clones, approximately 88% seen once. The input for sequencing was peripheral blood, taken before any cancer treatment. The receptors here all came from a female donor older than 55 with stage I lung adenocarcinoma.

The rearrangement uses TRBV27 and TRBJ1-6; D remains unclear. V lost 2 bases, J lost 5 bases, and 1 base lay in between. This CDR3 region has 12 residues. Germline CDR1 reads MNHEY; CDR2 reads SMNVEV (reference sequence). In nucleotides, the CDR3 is TGTGCCAGCAGTTTAAATAATTCACCCCTCCACTTT. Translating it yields CASSLNNSPLHF.

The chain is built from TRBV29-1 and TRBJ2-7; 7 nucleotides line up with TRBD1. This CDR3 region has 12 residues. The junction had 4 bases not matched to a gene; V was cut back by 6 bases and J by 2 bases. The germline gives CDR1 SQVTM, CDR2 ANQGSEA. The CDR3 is CSVRDRTYEQYF. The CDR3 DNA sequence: TGCAGCGTCCGGGACAGAACCTACGAGCAGTACTTC.

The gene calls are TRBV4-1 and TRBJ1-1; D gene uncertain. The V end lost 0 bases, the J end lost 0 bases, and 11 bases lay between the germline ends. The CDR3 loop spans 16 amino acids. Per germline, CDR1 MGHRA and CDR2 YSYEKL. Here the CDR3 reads CASSQDSYSMNTEAFF. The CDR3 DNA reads TGCGCCAGCAGCCAAGATTCTTACAGCATGAACACTGAAGCTTTCTTT.

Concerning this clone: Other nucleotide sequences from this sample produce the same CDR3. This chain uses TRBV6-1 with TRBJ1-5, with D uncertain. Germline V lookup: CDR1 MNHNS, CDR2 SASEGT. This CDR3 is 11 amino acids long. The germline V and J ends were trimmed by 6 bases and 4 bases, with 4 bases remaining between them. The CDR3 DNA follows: TGTGCCAGCAGCTTTAATCAGCCCCAGCATTTT. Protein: CASSFNQPQHF.

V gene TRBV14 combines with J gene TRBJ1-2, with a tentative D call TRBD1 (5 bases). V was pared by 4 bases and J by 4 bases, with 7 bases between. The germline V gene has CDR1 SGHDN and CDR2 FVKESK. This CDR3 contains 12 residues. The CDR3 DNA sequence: TGTGCCAGCAGCCTGGGGGTCTATGGCTACACCTTC. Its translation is CASSLGVYGYTF.

CDR3 nucleotide sequence: TGCGCCAGCAGCCACGACAGACCCGGGGGGACAGATACGCAGTATTTT. Its protein is CASSHDRPGGTDTQYF. The chain employs TRBV4-3 and TRBJ2-3, with 7 bases aligning to TRBD2. Germline-derived CDR1 and CDR2 are LGHNA and YSLEER. This CDR3 is 16 amino acids long. V dropped 3 bases and J dropped 3; count of bases not matched to a gene: 9.

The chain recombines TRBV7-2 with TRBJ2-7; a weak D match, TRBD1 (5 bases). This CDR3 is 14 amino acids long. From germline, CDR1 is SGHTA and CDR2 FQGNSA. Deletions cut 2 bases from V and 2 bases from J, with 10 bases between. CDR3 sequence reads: CASSLPGHTYEQYF. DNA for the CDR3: TGTGCCAGCAGCTTACCCGGACACACCTACGAGCAGTACTTC.

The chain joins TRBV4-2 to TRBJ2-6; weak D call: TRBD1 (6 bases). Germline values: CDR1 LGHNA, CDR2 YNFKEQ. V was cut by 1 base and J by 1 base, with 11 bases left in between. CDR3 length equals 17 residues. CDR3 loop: CASSQGQTGSGANVLTF. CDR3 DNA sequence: TGTGCCAGCAGCCAAGGTCAAACAGGGTCTGGGGCCAACGTCCTGACTTTC.

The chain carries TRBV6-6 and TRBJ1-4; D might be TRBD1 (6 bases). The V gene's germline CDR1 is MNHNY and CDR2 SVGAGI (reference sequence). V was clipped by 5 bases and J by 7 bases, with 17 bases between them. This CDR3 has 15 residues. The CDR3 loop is CASSGLQGSAEKLFF. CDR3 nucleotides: TGTGCCAGCAGTGGCCTCCAGGGGAGTGCTGAAAAACTGTTTTTT.

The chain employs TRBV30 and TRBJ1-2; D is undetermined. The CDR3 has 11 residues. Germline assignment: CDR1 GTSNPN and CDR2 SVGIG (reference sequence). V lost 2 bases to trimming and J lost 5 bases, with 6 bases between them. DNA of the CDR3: TGTGCCTGGAGTACCATATATGGCTACACCTTC. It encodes CAWSTIYGYTF.